This is a list of T cell receptor beta chains from one sample in a study of T cell responses to AZD1222 COVID-19 vaccine. Clones were sequenced by immunoSEQ multiplex PCR, and TCRdb holds only the in-frame ones, with some missing. The table shows around 120,000 clones, with approximately 94% occurring only once. The source was peripheral blood, collected 28 days after the second AZD1222 dose. These receptor sequences come from an adult who received the AZD1222 COVID-19 vaccine. Both conserved end residues are part of each CDR3. D genes are given only for firm matches. Not all rows give a size; the values are once, few, many and, for expanded clones, a class.

D gene	V gene	clone size	J gene	CDR3 DNA	CDR3 protein
NA	TRBV6-5	NA	TRBJ2-6	TGTGCCAGCAACCCCCAGGCGCGAGGGGCCAACGTCCTGACTTTC	CASNPQARGANVLTF
NA	TRBV14	NA	TRBJ1-6	TGTGCCAGCAGCCAAGTCTTGTATTCACCCCTCCACTTT	CASSQVLYSPLHF
TRBD2	TRBV5-1	NA	TRBJ2-4	TGCGCCAGCAGCTTGGAAGTAGCGGGGGATGGCATTCAGTACTTC	CASSLEVAGDGIQYF
NA	TRBV4-3	NA	TRBJ2-5	TGCGCCAGCAGCCAAGATCTAGGCCAGGTAGAGACCCAGTACTTC	CASSQDLGQVETQYF
NA	TRBV27	NA	TRBJ2-3	TGTGCCAGCAGTTTAGCCAGGGTTGGAGATACGCAGTATTTT	CASSLARVGDTQYF
NA	TRBV18	NA	TRBJ1-5	TGTGCCAGCTCAAACAGCCGCAATCAGCCCCAGCATTTT	CASSNSRNQPQHF
TRBD1	TRBV6-5	NA	TRBJ2-1	TGTGCCAGCAGTTCGGACAGGGCAGTGGATGAGCAGTTCTTC	CASSSDRAVDEQFF
NA	TRBV7-3	NA	TRBJ1-1	TGTGCCAGCGGCACGGTCGTGAACACTGAAGCTTTCTTT	CASGTVVNTEAFF
NA	TRBV2	NA	TRBJ1-5	TGTGCCAGCAGAGACAATCACGGCAATCAGCCCCAGCATTTT	CASRDNHGNQPQHF
NA	TRBV20-1	NA	TRBJ2-7	TGCAGTGCTAGTCCCAGTAAGCCCCCCTACGAGCAGTACTTC	CSASPSKPPYEQYF
NA	TRBV7-9	NA	TRBJ1-1	TGTGCCAGCAGCTCCCCCGGGGCGAACACTGAAGCTTTCTTT	CASSSPGANTEAFF
NA	TRBV5-1	NA	TRBJ2-6	TGCGCCAGCAGCGATCGGGGACATCGGAGCCGTTCTGGGGCCAACGTCCTGACTTTC	CASSDRGHRSRSGANVLTF
NA	TRBV4-3	NA	TRBJ1-1	TGCGCCAGCAGCCAAGACCATAACACTGAAGCTTTCTTT	CASSQDHNTEAFF
TRBD1	TRBV7-8	NA	TRBJ1-1	TGTGCCAGCAGCCCCGGGGACAGGGGAGGCGTTGGAGCTTTCTTT	CASSPGDRGGVGAFF
NA	TRBV4-1	few	TRBJ2-7	TGCGCCAGCAGCCCTAATCTTCGGGGCCCAAGGCCCCACGAGCAGTACTTC	CASSPNLRGPRPHEQYF
TRBD2	TRBV3-1/TRBV3-2	NA	TRBJ2-2	TGTGCCAGCAGCCAAGATTTCCGACTAGCGATGAACACCGGGGAGCTGTTTTTT	CASSQDFRLAMNTGELFF
NA	TRBV19	NA	TRBJ2-2	TGTGCCAGTACAGGCAGCACCGGGGAGCTGTTTTTT	CASTGSTGELFF
TRBD1	TRBV5-1	NA	TRBJ2-1	TGCGCCAGCAGCGCGGACAGGTCTCATGAGCAGTTCTTC	CASSADRSHEQFF
NA	TRBV18	NA	TRBJ1-1	TGTGCCAGCTCACCAAGAGCAGGGCGGTTCCCCAGCAGCACTGAAGCTTTCTTT	CASSPRAGRFPSSTEAFF
NA	TRBV3-1/TRBV3-2	NA	TRBJ2-7	TGTGCCAGCAGCCAAGGGGGCGTAGCCTACGAGCAGTACTTC	CASSQGGVAYEQYF
TRBD2	TRBV5-4	NA	TRBJ2-5	TGTGCCAGCAGGCGAAGCGGGACCCAAGAGACCCAGTACTTC	CASRRSGTQETQYF
NA	TRBV30	NA	TRBJ2-7	TGTGCCTGGAGTGTACGCGGCAGGGGTTTCTCCTACGAGCAGTACTTC	CAWSVRGRGFSYEQYF
NA	TRBV18	NA	TRBJ1-3	TGTGCCAGCTCACCGGGCTTCTCTGGAAACACCATATATTTT	CASSPGFSGNTIYF
NA	TRBV19	NA	TRBJ2-2	TGTGCCACCCCACGCACAGGGACGAACACCGGGGAGCTGTTTTTT	CATPRTGTNTGELFF
NA	TRBV19	NA	TRBJ1-2	TGTGCCAGTACGCAGGCTAACTATGGCTACACCTTC	CASTQANYGYTF
NA	TRBV2	NA	TRBJ1-2	TGTGCCAGCGATGGATCAAATGGCTACACCTTC	CASDGSNGYTF
TRBD1	TRBV7-9	NA	TRBJ1-1	TGTGCCAGCAGCCTTGGACAGGTGAACACTGAAGCTTTCTTT	CASSLGQVNTEAFF
TRBD2	TRBV15	once	TRBJ2-1	TGTGCCACCAGCAGAGAAGAGCGGGGCTCGGAGGATGAGCAGTTCTTC	CATSREERGSEDEQFF
NA	TRBV4-2	NA	TRBJ2-1	TGTGCCAGCAGCCAGCCGCCGGGCAATGAGCAGTTCTTC	CASSQPPGNEQFF
TRBD1	TRBV4-2	NA	TRBJ1-2	TGTGCCAGCAGCCAGGACAGGGGGCATGGCTACACCTTC	CASSQDRGHGYTF
NA	TRBV6-1	NA	TRBJ2-7	TGTGCCAGCAGTGAAGCGCAGGGCTACTCCTACGAGCAGTACTTC	CASSEAQGYSYEQYF
NA	TRBV19	NA	TRBJ1-5	TGTGCCAGTAGTATAGAGGCTAATCAGCCCCAGCATTTT	CASSIEANQPQHF
NA	TRBV18	NA	TRBJ1-1	TGTGCCAGCTCACCACCGGATATGGGGTCTGAGGCTTTCTTT	CASSPPDMGSEAFF
NA	TRBV5-1	NA	TRBJ1-6	TGCGCCAGCAGCTTGGGGCAGGGACATTCACCCCTCCACTTT	CASSLGQGHSPLHF
TRBD1	TRBV11-1	NA	TRBJ2-7	TGTGCCAGCAGCGCCGGGACAGGGTCCTACGAGCAGTACTTC	CASSAGTGSYEQYF
NA	TRBV12-3/TRBV12-4	once	TRBJ2-4	TGTGCCAGCGGCCAGCAGGCAAACATTCAGTACTTC	CASGQQANIQYF
NA	TRBV7-9	NA	TRBJ2-7	TGTGCCAGCAGCTTAGAAGTCGACACCAACACCTACGAGCAGTACTTC	CASSLEVDTNTYEQYF
TRBD1	TRBV5-6	once	TRBJ2-6	TGTGCCAGCAGCTTGTTTGGGGGACAGGGGGAGGCTGGGGCCAACGTCCTGACTTTC	CASSLFGGQGEAGANVLTF
TRBD1	TRBV7-2	NA	TRBJ1-2	TGTGCCAGCAGCCGTCAGGGACAGGGGGAAATTGGCTACACCTTC	CASSRQGQGEIGYTF
TRBD2	TRBV10-2	NA	TRBJ2-7	TGCGCCAGCTGCGAATTGGCGGGAGGCTACGAGCAGTACTTC	CASCELAGGYEQYF
TRBD1	TRBV5-1	NA	TRBJ1-6	TGCGCCAGCAGCTTGGCCAGGGGGGATTCACCCCTCCACTTT	CASSLARGDSPLHF
NA	TRBV5-1	NA	TRBJ2-5	TGCGCCAGCAGCTTGGCTGTCGCAGGCCCCCAAGAGACCCAGTACTTC	CASSLAVAGPQETQYF
NA	TRBV12-3/TRBV12-4	NA	TRBJ2-2	TGTGCCACCGGTCGTGGGTTGTCCGGGGAGCTGTTTTTT	CATGRGLSGELFF
TRBD1	TRBV6-9	NA	TRBJ1-2	TGTGCCAGCAGTTACCGGGACAGGGGAGGCTACACCTTC	CASSYRDRGGYTF
NA	TRBV6-2/TRBV6-3	NA	TRBJ1-4	TGTGCCAGCGGTTCGAACCTTAATGAAAAACTGTTTTTT	CASGSNLNEKLFF
NA	TRBV5-4	NA	TRBJ2-3	TGTGCCAGCAGCTTGCGAGGGACAGATACGCAGTATTTT	CASSLRGTDTQYF
NA	TRBV3-1/TRBV3-2	NA	TRBJ1-5	TGTGCCAGCAGCCAAGATTTAGGTGGCAATCAGCCCCAGCATTTT	CASSQDLGGNQPQHF
NA	TRBV6-5	NA	TRBJ1-5	TGTGCCAGCCGTCCGATTACCGCGGGTCAGCCCCAGCATTTT	CASRPITAGQPQHF
TRBD2	TRBV7-8	NA	TRBJ2-4	TGTGCCAGCAGCCCGAGGGGTAGGGCTAGCGGGATACTAGCCAAAAACATTCAGTACTTC	CASSPRGRASGILAKNIQYF
NA	TRBV6-5	NA	TRBJ1-6	TGTGCCAGCAGTTACTCTACGGATTCACCCCTCCACTTT	CASSYSTDSPLHF
TRBD1	TRBV10-3	NA	TRBJ1-2	TGTGCCATCAGTGAGCAGGGGGCGAATGGCTACACCTTC	CAISEQGANGYTF
TRBD2	TRBV7-2	NA	TRBJ2-2	TGTGCCAGCAGCCATAGGGTGGTAGCGGGGGCCCGGGGCACCGGGGAGCTGTTTTTT	CASSHRVVAGARGTGELFF
NA	TRBV29-1	once	TRBJ2-7	TGCAGCGTTGGCAGAACGTCCTACGAGCAGTACTTC	CSVGRTSYEQYF